This T cell receptor (beta chain) was identified in a study of Graves' ophthalmopathy and Graves' hyperthyroidism. The CDR3 is made up of 15 amino acids. The germline V gene has CDR1 ENHRY and CDR2 SYGVKD. The V gene end was trimmed by 4 bases and the J gene end by 6 bases; junction bases not matched to a gene: 7. General observations from the study: The authors also found most expanded thyroid clonotypes above 0.001 frequency in blood. The model predicted ophthalmopathy progression with 60% to 71% sensitivity and under 75% specificity.

Investigators amplified TCR beta CDR3 regions from RNA transcripts. Second-round multiplex PCR came after a first-round RT-PCR that employed HTBI primers. TCRdb ran MiXCR on the multiplex PCR reads and lists one entry per CDR3 protein. Among 400,000 or so distinct CDR3 sequences listed, roughly 14% were seen once. For this clonotype: Its target is unknown.

Aged 18 to 65, the patients with hyperthyroidism had under 2 months' duration and were newly diagnosed. Fresh peripheral blood, around 9.8 ml, was the PBMC source. This sequence joins TRBV10-3 and TRBJ2-1, with TRBD2 matching over 9 bases. The sample comprised peripheral blood. The source of this sequence is a woman under 30 with stable Graves' hyperthyroidism. CDR3 sequence (DNA): TGTGCCATCAGTGGGGGCGGGGGGGCGGTCAATGAGCAGTTCTTC. It specifies CAISGGGGAVNEQFF.